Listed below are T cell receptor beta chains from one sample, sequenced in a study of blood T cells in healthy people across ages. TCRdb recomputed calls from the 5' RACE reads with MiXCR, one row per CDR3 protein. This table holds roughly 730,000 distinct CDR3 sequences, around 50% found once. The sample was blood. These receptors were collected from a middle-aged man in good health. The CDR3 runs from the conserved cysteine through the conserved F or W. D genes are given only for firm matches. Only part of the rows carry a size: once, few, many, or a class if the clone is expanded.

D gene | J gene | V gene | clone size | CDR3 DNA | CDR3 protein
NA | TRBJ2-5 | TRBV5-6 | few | TGTGCCAGCAGCACGATATTGTACCAAGAGACCCAGTACTTC | CASSTILYQETQYF
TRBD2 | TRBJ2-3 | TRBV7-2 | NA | TGTGCCAGCAGCCCGGTCCCAGCGGGAGGGGTGGATACGCAGTATTTT | CASSPVPAGGVDTQYF
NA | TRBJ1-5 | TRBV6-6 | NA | TGTGCCAGCAGTTACCCCGATGCGGCCCAGCATTTT | CASSYPDAAQHF
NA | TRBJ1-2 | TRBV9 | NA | TGTGCCAGCAGCTCGCAAGGTGCCTACACCTTC | CASSSQGAYTF
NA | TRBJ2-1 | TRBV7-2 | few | TGTGCCAGCACCCGAGTCGCTGTTGGAGAGCAGTTCTTC | CASTRVAVGEQFF
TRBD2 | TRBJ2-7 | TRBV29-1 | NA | TGCAGCGTTATGGCGGGAGGGCCCACTTACGAGCAGTACTTC | CSVMAGGPTYEQYF
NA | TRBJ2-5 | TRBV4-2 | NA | TGTGCCAGCAGCCTCACCCATGGTGGCGCCCCCGTAGAGACCCAGTACTTC | CASSLTHGGAPVETQYF
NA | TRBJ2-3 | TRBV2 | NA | TGTGCCAGCATTGACAGTGTGGATACGCAGTATTTT | CASIDSVDTQYF
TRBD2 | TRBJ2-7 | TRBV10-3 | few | TGTGCCATCAAATCTGGTAATCGACTAGCGGGTTTCTCCTACGAGCAGTACTTC | CAIKSGNRLAGFSYEQYF
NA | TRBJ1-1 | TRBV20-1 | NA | TGCAGTGCTAGAGAATTCGGACAGCTGAACACTGAAGCTTTCTTT | CSAREFGQLNTEAFF
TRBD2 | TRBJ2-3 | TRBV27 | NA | TGTGCCAGCAGTTTAAGGGGCGGGGGAGATACAGATACGCAGTATTTT | CASSLRGGGDTDTQYF
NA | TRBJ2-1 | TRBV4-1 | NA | TGCGCCAGCAGCCAAGTAGCAGGGGCGGCCTCCTACAATGAGCAGTTCTTC | CASSQVAGAASYNEQFF
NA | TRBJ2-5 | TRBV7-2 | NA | TGTGCCAGCAGCCTCTATACGGGGGAGACCCAGTACTTC | CASSLYTGETQYF
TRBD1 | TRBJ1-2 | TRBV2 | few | TGTGCCAGCAGTGTTTTTCGACAGGGGGCGGAAGGCTACACCTTC | CASSVFRQGAEGYTF
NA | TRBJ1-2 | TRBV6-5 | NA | TGTGCCAGCAGAACCGGGACGGACATGAATGGCTACACCTTC | CASRTGTDMNGYTF
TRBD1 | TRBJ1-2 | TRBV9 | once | TGTGCCAGCAGCGGCGACAGGGTTTATTACTATGGCTACACCTTC | CASSGDRVYYYGYTF
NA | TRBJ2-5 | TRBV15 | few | TGTGCCACCAGCAGAGATCGGGGAAGAGAGACCCAGTACTTC | CATSRDRGRETQYF
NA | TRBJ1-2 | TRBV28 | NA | TGTGCCAGCAGTCTCCAATATGACACAGACGATGGCTACACCTTC | CASSLQYDTDDGYTF
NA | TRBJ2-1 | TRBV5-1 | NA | TGCGCCAGCAGCATCGACTATTTTATGAATGAGCAGTTCTTC | CASSIDYFMNEQFF
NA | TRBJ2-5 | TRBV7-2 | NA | TGTGCCAGCAGCCTAGCCCCGGGGGCAGAGACCCAGTACTTC | CASSLAPGAETQYF
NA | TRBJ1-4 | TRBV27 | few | TGTGCCAGCAGTTTATTTAGGGGTGATGAAAAACTGTTTTTT | CASSLFRGDEKLFF
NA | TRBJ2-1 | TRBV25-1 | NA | TGTGCCAGCAGTGAATATGATCCGAGCTCCTACAATGAGCAGTTCTTC | CASSEYDPSSYNEQFF
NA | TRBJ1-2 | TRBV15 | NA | TGTGCCACCAGCAGAGATCACGGGACGCTCTATGGCTACACCTTC | CATSRDHGTLYGYTF
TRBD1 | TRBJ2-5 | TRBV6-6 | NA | TGTGCCAGCAGTTTCAGGACAGGGGGCTCCCAAGAGACCCAGTACTTC | CASSFRTGGSQETQYF
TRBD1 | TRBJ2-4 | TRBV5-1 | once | TGCGCCAGCAGCTCGCTACCCACAGGGGCCACCTCAAACATTCAGTACTTC | CASSSLPTGATSNIQYF
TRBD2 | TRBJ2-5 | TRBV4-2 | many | TGTGCCAGCAGCCAACCTGTAGCGGGGGTGAAAGAGACCCAGTACTTC | CASSQPVAGVKETQYF
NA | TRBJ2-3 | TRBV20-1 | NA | TGCAGTGCTAGTGCGACCACTAGCACAGATACGCAGTATTTT | CSASATTSTDTQYF
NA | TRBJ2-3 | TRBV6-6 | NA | TGTGCCAGCAGTAGGTCGGGCGGCACAGATACGCAGTATTTT | CASSRSGGTDTQYF
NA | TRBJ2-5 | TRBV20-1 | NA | TGCAGTGCTCGCCCATTGTCCGACGTCGGGGAGACCCAGTACTTC | CSARPLSDVGETQYF
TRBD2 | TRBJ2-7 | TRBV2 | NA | TGTGCCAGCAGTCAATCTAGCGGGAGTCGCGACGAGCAGTACTTC | CASSQSSGSRDEQYF
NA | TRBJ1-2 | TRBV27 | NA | TGTGCCAGCAGTGACAAAGTCGGTGGCTACACCTTC | CASSDKVGGYTF
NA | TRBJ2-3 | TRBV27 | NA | TGTGCCAGCAGTTTATTGGACTCCACAGATACGCAGTATTTT | CASSLLDSTDTQYF
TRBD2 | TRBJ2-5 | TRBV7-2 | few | TGTGCCAGCAGCTTCCGTGGGACTAGCGGGAGGGCAGGGACCCAGTACTTC | CASSFRGTSGRAGTQYF
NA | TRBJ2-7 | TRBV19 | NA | TGTGCCAGTAGTAGACAGACCGACTCCTACGAGCAGTACTTC | CASSRQTDSYEQYF
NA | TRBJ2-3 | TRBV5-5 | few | TGTGCCAGCAGCCCTAGACAGTTCCGATCAGATACGCAGTATTTT | CASSPRQFRSDTQYF
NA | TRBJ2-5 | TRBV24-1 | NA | TGTGCCACCAGCCCCTGGGGATCCGAGACCCAGTACTTC | CATSPWGSETQYF
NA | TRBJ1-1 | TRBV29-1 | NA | TGCAGCGTTGTCGGGATGGGTGAAGCTTTCTTT | CSVVGMGEAFF
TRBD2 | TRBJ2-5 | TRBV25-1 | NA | TGTGCCAGCAGCTCTAGCGGGGGGGCCGGGGAGACCCAGTACTTC | CASSSSGGAGETQYF
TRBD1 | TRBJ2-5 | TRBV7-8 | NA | TGTGCCAGCAGCTCACCCCCCGGGACAGGGAATTTCGGGGGAGAGACCCAGTACTTC | CASSSPPGTGNFGGETQYF
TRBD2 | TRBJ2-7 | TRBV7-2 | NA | TGTGCCAGCAGCTTATCGACTAGCGGGAGGGCGACCTACGAGCAGTACTTC | CASSLSTSGRATYEQYF
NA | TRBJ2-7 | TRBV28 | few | TGTGCCAGCAGTCCAGGTTTTGCCGGGGTTTACTCCTACGAGCAGTACTTC | CASSPGFAGVYSYEQYF
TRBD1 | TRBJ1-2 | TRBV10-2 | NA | TGCGCCACCTTTGACAGGGGAGCGGATGGCTACACCTTC | CATFDRGADGYTF
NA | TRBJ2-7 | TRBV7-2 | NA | TGTGCCAGCAGCTCTCTGGGTTCAAATGAGCAGTACTTC | CASSSLGSNEQYF
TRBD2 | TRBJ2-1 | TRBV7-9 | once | TGTGCCAGCGGGATTAGCGGGAGAAACAATGAGCAGTTCTTC | CASGISGRNNEQFF
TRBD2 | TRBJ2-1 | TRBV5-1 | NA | TGCGCCAGCAGCGTCCTCCCGACTAGCGGGGGGGCCGGGACCAATGAGCAGTTCTTC | CASSVLPTSGGAGTNEQFF
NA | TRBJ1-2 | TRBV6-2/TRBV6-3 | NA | TGTGCCAGCAGTTCCGAGGAGTACTATGGCTACACCTTC | CASSSEEYYGYTF
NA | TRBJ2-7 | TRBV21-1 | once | TGTGCCAGCATCCACGCTGCCCCGGGACACCGGCGCGAGCAGTACTTC | CASIHAAPGHRREQYF
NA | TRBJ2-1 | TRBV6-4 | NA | TGTGCCAGCAGTGACTTGACGGGCTATAACAAGGAGCAGTTCTTC | CASSDLTGYNKEQFF
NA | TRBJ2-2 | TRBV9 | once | TGTGCCAGCAGCACCGGGGACACCCCGACCGGGGAGCTGTTTTTT | CASSTGDTPTGELFF
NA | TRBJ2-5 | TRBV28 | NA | TGTGCCAGCAGCTGGGAAAGGGGTTCTCCTGGGGAAGAGTTC | CASSWERGSPGEEF